Listed below are T cell receptor beta chains from one sample, sequenced in a study of T cells in Graves' hyperthyroidism and ophthalmopathy. TCRdb called the multiplex PCR reads again in MiXCR, with one record for every CDR3 protein. This sample has 600,000 to 800,000 distinct CDR3 sequences; approximately 40% occur once, and the top ten carry roughly 31%. Sample: blood. The receptors here all came from a woman aged 40 to 50 with Graves' hyperthyroidism. CDR3s include the opening cysteine and the closing phenylalanine or tryptophan. Each record gives: CDR3 length, clone size, D gene, J gene, V gene, CDR3 DNA, CDR3 protein. D genes are given only for firm matches. Expanded clones are given a class, and other clones once, few, many or no size at all.

cdr3_length: 13
clone_size: many
d_call: .
j_call: TRBJ1-1
v_call: TRBV7-3
cdr3_nt: TGTGCCAGCAGCTTAACCTCGGACAGTGAAGCTTTCTTT
cdr3_aa: CASSLTSDSEAFF

cdr3_length: 12
clone_size: many
d_call: .
j_call: TRBJ1-2
v_call: TRBV7-2
cdr3_nt: TGTGCCAGCAGCTTAGCACGGACAGACTACACCTTC
cdr3_aa: CASSLARTDYTF

cdr3_length: 15
clone_size: many
d_call: TRBD2
j_call: TRBJ2-5
v_call: TRBV2
cdr3_nt: TGTGCCAGCAGTGATGGGCGGGGGGGTGAAGAGACCCAGTACTTC
cdr3_aa: CASSDGRGGEETQYF

cdr3_length: 12
clone_size: few
d_call: .
j_call: TRBJ2-7
v_call: TRBV6-6
cdr3_nt: TGTGCCAGCAGTTACAACAGCGTCGAGCAGTACTTC
cdr3_aa: CASSYNSVEQYF

cdr3_length: 15
clone_size: .
d_call: .
j_call: TRBJ1-6
v_call: TRBV6-5
cdr3_nt: TGTGCCAGCGGAAGGGGGGACCCCTTGCATTCACCCCTCCACTTT
cdr3_aa: CASGRGDPLHSPLHF

cdr3_length: 13
clone_size: .
d_call: .
j_call: TRBJ2-6
v_call: TRBV9
cdr3_nt: TGTGCCAGCAGCATCCGGAGGGCCAACGTCCTGACTTTC
cdr3_aa: CASSIRRANVLTF

cdr3_length: 13
clone_size: few
d_call: .
j_call: TRBJ2-7
v_call: TRBV7-9
cdr3_nt: TGTGCCAGCAGCGGGGTCTGGGGCCTCGAGCAGTACTTC
cdr3_aa: CASSGVWGLEQYF

cdr3_length: 11
clone_size: few
d_call: .
j_call: TRBJ1-3
v_call: TRBV6-2/TRBV6-3
cdr3_nt: TGTGCCAGAGAACCTGGAAACACCATATATTTT
cdr3_aa: CAREPGNTIYF

cdr3_length: 14
clone_size: few
d_call: .
j_call: TRBJ1-2
v_call: TRBV19
cdr3_nt: TGTGCCTGGAGCCTGCTACAGGGAGCAGATGGCTACACCTTC
cdr3_aa: CAWSLLQGADGYTF

cdr3_length: 13
clone_size: .
d_call: .
j_call: TRBJ1-5
v_call: TRBV7-9
cdr3_nt: TGTGCCAGCAGCTTAGTGGGAAGACAACCCCAGCATTTT
cdr3_aa: CASSLVGRQPQHF

cdr3_length: 15
clone_size: many
d_call: .
j_call: TRBJ1-6
v_call: TRBV20-1
cdr3_nt: TGCAGTGCTCCCGAAGAGGGCAGGGAGGCTTCACCCCTCCACTTT
cdr3_aa: CSAPEEGREASPLHF

cdr3_length: 14
clone_size: few
d_call: TRBD1
j_call: TRBJ2-5
v_call: TRBV7-9
cdr3_nt: TGTGCCAGCAGCTACTACGGACAGGAGGAGACCCAGTACTTC
cdr3_aa: CASSYYGQEETQYF

cdr3_length: 16
clone_size: many
d_call: .
j_call: TRBJ1-2
v_call: TRBV19
cdr3_nt: TGTGCCAGTAGTATACCAGGGAGTCCTACTAACTATGGCTACACCTTC
cdr3_aa: CASSIPGSPTNYGYTF

cdr3_length: 14
clone_size: .
d_call: .
j_call: TRBJ1-1
v_call: TRBV20-1
cdr3_nt: TGCAGTGGGGCAGGCATCATGGTGAACACTGAAGCTTTCTTT
cdr3_aa: CSGAGIMVNTEAFF

cdr3_length: 14
clone_size: .
d_call: TRBD1
j_call: TRBJ1-1
v_call: TRBV7-9
cdr3_nt: TGTGCCAGCAGCCGACAGGGTGGCCTCACTGAAGCTTTCTTT
cdr3_aa: CASSRQGGLTEAFF

cdr3_length: 12
clone_size: .
d_call: .
j_call: TRBJ2-1
v_call: TRBV20-1
cdr3_nt: TGCAGTGCTAGAGATGGGGTGCGTGAGCAGTTCTTC
cdr3_aa: CSARDGVREQFF

cdr3_length: 12
clone_size: medium-sized
d_call: .
j_call: TRBJ1-1
v_call: TRBV7-2
cdr3_nt: TGTGCCAGCAGCTTAGGAGGGCCTGAAGCTTTCTTT
cdr3_aa: CASSLGGPEAFF

cdr3_length: 15
clone_size: many
d_call: .
j_call: TRBJ2-7
v_call: TRBV6-5
cdr3_nt: TGTGCCAGCAGATCTTGGGACCGCAGCTCCTACGAGCAGTACTTC
cdr3_aa: CASRSWDRSSYEQYF

cdr3_length: 13
clone_size: many
d_call: TRBD2
j_call: TRBJ2-7
v_call: TRBV20-1
cdr3_nt: TGCAGTGCTAGTTTTAGCGGGAGCGACGAGCAGTACTTC
cdr3_aa: CSASFSGSDEQYF

cdr3_length: 13
clone_size: many
d_call: .
j_call: TRBJ2-7
v_call: TRBV9
cdr3_nt: TGTGCCAGCAGCTCGGGCCCTTACGGGGAGCAGTACTTC
cdr3_aa: CASSSGPYGEQYF

cdr3_length: 14
clone_size: .
d_call: TRBD1
j_call: TRBJ2-3
v_call: TRBV5-1
cdr3_nt: TGCGCCAGCAGCTCTGGGACAGGGGAACATACGCAGTATTTT
cdr3_aa: CASSSGTGEHTQYF

cdr3_length: 16
clone_size: many
d_call: .
j_call: TRBJ1-2
v_call: TRBV7-2
cdr3_nt: TGTGCCAGCAGCTTCGGATGGGCAAAAGCTAACTATGGCTACACCTTC
cdr3_aa: CASSFGWAKANYGYTF

cdr3_length: 18
clone_size: .
d_call: TRBD2
j_call: TRBJ2-7
v_call: TRBV5-6
cdr3_nt: TGTGCCAGCAGCTTAGTTAGGACTAGCGGGAGGTTTTTGTACGAGCAGTACTTC
cdr3_aa: CASSLVRTSGRFLYEQYF

cdr3_length: 14
clone_size: many
d_call: TRBD1
j_call: TRBJ2-7
v_call: TRBV29-1
cdr3_nt: TGCAGCGTTGAAACGGGACAGGGGGCGTACGAGCAGTACTTC
cdr3_aa: CSVETGQGAYEQYF

cdr3_length: 19
clone_size: .
d_call: .
j_call: TRBJ2-7
v_call: TRBV27
cdr3_nt: TGTGCCAGCAGTTTATTAGAGGAAATTGATTTCGGACAGTCCTACGAGCAGTACTTC
cdr3_aa: CASSLLEEIDFGQSYEQYF

cdr3_length: 13
clone_size: .
d_call: .
j_call: TRBJ2-1
v_call: TRBV10-3
cdr3_nt: TGTGCCATCAGTCGTAGCGAAAACAATGAGCAGTTCTTC
cdr3_aa: CAISRSENNEQFF

cdr3_length: 15
clone_size: many
d_call: .
j_call: TRBJ2-2
v_call: TRBV7-2
cdr3_nt: TGTGCCAGCAGCCCGTCATGGGGGTACACCGGGGAGCTGTTTTTT
cdr3_aa: CASSPSWGYTGELFF

cdr3_length: 14
clone_size: .
d_call: TRBD1
j_call: TRBJ2-3
v_call: TRBV9
cdr3_nt: TGTGCCAGCAGCTGGCGGGGACAGGGAGATACGCAGTATTTT
cdr3_aa: CASSWRGQGDTQYF

cdr3_length: 15
clone_size: few
d_call: .
j_call: TRBJ2-7
v_call: TRBV7-2
cdr3_nt: TGCGCCAGCAGCCAAGCTGGGGGCCCGATCTACGAGCAGTACTTC
cdr3_aa: CASSQAGGPIYEQYF

cdr3_length: 14
clone_size: .
d_call: TRBD2
j_call: TRBJ2-7
v_call: TRBV29-1
cdr3_nt: TGCAGCGTACGTAGCGGGGGGGCCCCCTACGAGCAGTACTTC
cdr3_aa: CSVRSGGAPYEQYF

cdr3_length: 13
clone_size: .
d_call: TRBD1
j_call: TRBJ1-4
v_call: TRBV6-5
cdr3_nt: TGTGCCAGCAAGAAGACAGGGCCAAACAAACTGTTTTTT
cdr3_aa: CASKKTGPNKLFF

cdr3_length: 16
clone_size: many
d_call: .
j_call: TRBJ1-6
v_call: TRBV12-3/TRBV12-4
cdr3_nt: TGTGCCAGCAGTCCCCTTTCTGGGGTCTCTAATTCACCCCTCCACTTT
cdr3_aa: CASSPLSGVSNSPLHF

cdr3_length: 13
clone_size: .
d_call: .
j_call: TRBJ1-2
v_call: TRBV10-3
cdr3_nt: TGTGCCATCAGACCTAAACAGGGTCAGGGCTACACCTTC
cdr3_aa: CAIRPKQGQGYTF

cdr3_length: 14
clone_size: .
d_call: .
j_call: TRBJ2-7
v_call: TRBV2
cdr3_nt: TGTGCCAGCAGTTACGAGGACGGACCCTACGAGCAGTACTTC
cdr3_aa: CASSYEDGPYEQYF

cdr3_length: 17
clone_size: .
d_call: .
j_call: TRBJ1-6
v_call: TRBV2
cdr3_nt: TGTGCCAGCAACCAAAGGGCCATCGGGGGGTTTAATTCACCCCTCCACTTT
cdr3_aa: CASNQRAIGGFNSPLHF

cdr3_length: 16
clone_size: many
d_call: TRBD2
j_call: TRBJ2-5
v_call: TRBV10-3
cdr3_nt: TGTGCCATCCGGCGAACCCTGGGGGAGGGGCAAGAGACCCAGTACTTC
cdr3_aa: CAIRRTLGEGQETQYF

cdr3_length: 13
clone_size: many
d_call: TRBD1
j_call: TRBJ1-1
v_call: TRBV29-1
cdr3_nt: TGCAGCGTTGATTACCAGGGGGCCACTGAAGCTTTCTTT
cdr3_aa: CSVDYQGATEAFF

cdr3_length: 14
clone_size: many
d_call: .
j_call: TRBJ1-3
v_call: TRBV20-1
cdr3_nt: TGCAGTGCCGACCGGGGTGGGCGGGGAAACACCATATATTTT
cdr3_aa: CSADRGGRGNTIYF

cdr3_length: 14
clone_size: many
d_call: TRBD1
j_call: TRBJ1-2
v_call: TRBV5-6
cdr3_nt: TGTGCCAGCAGGGAGAGGGGGCGCGACTATGGCTACACCTTC
cdr3_aa: CASRERGRDYGYTF

cdr3_length: 13
clone_size: .
d_call: .
j_call: TRBJ1-2
v_call: TRBV29-1
cdr3_nt: TGCAGCGTTGTTGTCAGGGAAAACTATGGCTACACCTTC
cdr3_aa: CSVVVRENYGYTF

cdr3_length: 15
clone_size: few
d_call: TRBD1
j_call: TRBJ1-2
v_call: TRBV7-2
cdr3_nt: TGTGCCAGCAGCTTGGGACAGGGAAATGGAGAAGGCTACACCTTC
cdr3_aa: CASSLGQGNGEGYTF

cdr3_length: 14
clone_size: .
d_call: .
j_call: TRBJ2-2
v_call: TRBV20-1
cdr3_nt: TGCAGTGCTAGAGATATTACGTTCACCGGGGAGCTGTTTTTT
cdr3_aa: CSARDITFTGELFF